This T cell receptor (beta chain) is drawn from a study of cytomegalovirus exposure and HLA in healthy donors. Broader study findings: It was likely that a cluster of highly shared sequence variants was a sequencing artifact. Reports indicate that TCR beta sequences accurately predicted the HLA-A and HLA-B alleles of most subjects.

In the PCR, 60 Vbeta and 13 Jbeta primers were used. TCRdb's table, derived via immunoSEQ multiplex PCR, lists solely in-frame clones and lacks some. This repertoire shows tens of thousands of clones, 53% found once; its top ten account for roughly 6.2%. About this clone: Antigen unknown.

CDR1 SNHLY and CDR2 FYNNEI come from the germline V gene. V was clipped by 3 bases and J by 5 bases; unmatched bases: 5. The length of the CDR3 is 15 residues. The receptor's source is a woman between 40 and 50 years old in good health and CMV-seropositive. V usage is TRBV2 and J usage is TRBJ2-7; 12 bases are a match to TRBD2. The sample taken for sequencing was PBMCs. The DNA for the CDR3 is TGTGCCAGCAGTGATGCTAGCGGGGGGGCCAACGAGCAGTACTTC. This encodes CASSDASGGANEQYF.